The sample holds many counts of the clone carrying this T cell receptor (beta chain). The target antigen is unknown. CDR3-region Arm-PCR and iRepertoire HTBI primers produced the TCR beta libraries. TCRdb itself ran the multiplex PCR reads through MiXCR, one entry per CDR3 protein. The profile covers about 530,000 distinct CDR3 sequences, with 15% to 20% appearing a single time and about 25% taken by the ten largest. This record comes from a study of regulatory T cells in long-lasting Graves disease. Background on the study: Patients with new Graves' disease had used antithyroid drugs below 3 months. Study-wide results and caveats: Persistent disease preferred TRBV28, TRBJ1-2 and TRBJ2-5; new disease, TRBV20-1 and TRBJ2-1. Patients with persistent Graves' had lower TCR diversity than newly diagnosed patients.

The V and J ends lost 5 bases and 8 bases respectively, with 7 bases between them. There are 12 residues in the CDR3. Germline CDR1 is LGHDT and CDR2 is YNNKEL (reference sequence). Noted time point: newly diagnosed GD, antithyroid drugs for less than 3 months. The TCR library used RNA extracted from PBMCs. This same sample was also part of a study on T cells in Graves' hyperthyroidism and ophthalmopathy. From that report: Uncontrolled infections, other autoimmune diseases, pregnancy or lactation led to exclusion of patients.

The sample was peripheral blood mononuclear cells (PBMCs), taken at new diagnosis, from a patient treated with antithyroid drugs. The source of this sequence is a woman aged 35 to 60 with Graves disease. V usage is TRBV3-1 and J usage is TRBJ1-6; D ambiguous. This CDR3 is CASSDNYSPLHF. The CDR3 region has the DNA TGTGCCAGCAGCGACAATTATTCACCCCTCCACTTT.